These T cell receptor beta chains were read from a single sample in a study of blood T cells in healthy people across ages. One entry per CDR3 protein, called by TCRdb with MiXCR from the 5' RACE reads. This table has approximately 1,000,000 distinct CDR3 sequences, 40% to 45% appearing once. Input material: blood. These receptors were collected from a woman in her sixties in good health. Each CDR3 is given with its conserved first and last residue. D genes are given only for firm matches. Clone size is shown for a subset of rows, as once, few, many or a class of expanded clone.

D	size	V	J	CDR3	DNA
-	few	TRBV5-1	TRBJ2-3	CASMRDLTDTQYF	TGCGCCAGCATGAGAGACCTCACAGATACGCAGTATTTT
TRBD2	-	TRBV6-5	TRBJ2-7	CASGYSGSMNEQYF	TGTGCCAGCGGCTACAGCGGGAGCATGAACGAGCAGTACTTC
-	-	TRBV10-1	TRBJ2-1	CASSETGTREEQFF	TGCGCCAGCAGTGAGACCGGGACTCGCGAGGAGCAGTTCTTC
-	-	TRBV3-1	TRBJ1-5	CASSQDGGYQPQHF	TGTGCCAGCAGCCAAGATGGGGGTTATCAGCCCCAGCATTTT
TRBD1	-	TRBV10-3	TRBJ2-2	CAISPGQGDTGELFF	TGTGCCATCAGCCCGGGACAGGGGGACACCGGGGAGCTGTTTTTT
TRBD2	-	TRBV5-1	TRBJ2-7	CASSDGLAGGPVKIHEQYF	TGCGCCAGCAGCGACGGACTAGCGGGAGGGCCAGTAAAAATCCACGAGCAGTACTTC
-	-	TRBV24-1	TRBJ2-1	CATSDLRASYNEQFF	TGTGCCACCAGTGATTTGCGTGCCTCCTACAATGAGCAGTTCTTC
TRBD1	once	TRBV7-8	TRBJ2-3	CASSDTGQESTDTQYF	TGTGCCAGCAGCGATACGGGACAGGAGAGCACAGATACGCAGTATTTT
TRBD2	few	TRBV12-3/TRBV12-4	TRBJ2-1	CASRPPGLAYPNEQFF	TGTGCCAGCAGGCCCCCGGGACTAGCGTACCCCAATGAGCAGTTCTTC
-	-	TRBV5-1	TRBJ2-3	CASSFHGRSTDTQYF	TGCGCCAGCAGCTTCCATGGACGGAGCACAGATACGCAGTATTTT
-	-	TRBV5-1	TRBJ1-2	CASSLRPGYGYTF	TGCGCCAGCAGCTTGAGGCCGGGCTATGGCTACACCTTC
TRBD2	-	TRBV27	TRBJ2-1	CASCWLIAGGTHNEQFF	TGTGCCAGCTGTTGGCTGATAGCGGGAGGGACCCACAATGAGCAGTTCTTC
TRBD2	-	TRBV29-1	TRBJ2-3	CSGSGSFTDTQYF	TGCAGCGGGAGCGGGAGCTTCACAGATACGCAGTATTTT
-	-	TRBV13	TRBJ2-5	CASSPPVGGSGTQYF	TGTGCCAGCAGCCCCCCCGTGGGAGGATCGGGGACCCAGTACTTC
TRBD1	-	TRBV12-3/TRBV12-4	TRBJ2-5	CASSTRGLETQYF	TGTGCCAGCAGCACCAGGGGGCTAGAGACCCAGTACTTC
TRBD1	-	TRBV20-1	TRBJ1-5	CSARFEGGGEMSQPQHF	TGCAGTGCTAGATTCGAGGGAGGGGGCGAGATGAGTCAGCCCCAGCATTTT
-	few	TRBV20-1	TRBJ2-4	CSAQSLLSDPPIQYF	TGCAGTGCCCAGAGCCTCCTGTCGGACCCGCCCATTCAGTACTTC
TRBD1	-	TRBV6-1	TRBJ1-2	CASSPGQGAVRYGYTF	TGTGCCAGCAGCCCGGGACAGGGGGCTGTTAGATATGGCTACACCTTC
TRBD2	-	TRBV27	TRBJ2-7	CASSLTSARHEQYF	TGTGCCAGCAGTTTGACTAGCGCTCGGCACGAGCAGTACTTC
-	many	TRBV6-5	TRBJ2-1	CASSYSGADEQFF	TGTGCCAGCAGTTACTCTGGAGCGGATGAGCAGTTCTTC
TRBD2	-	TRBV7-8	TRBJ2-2	CASSWGNTSGSRVGELFF	TGTGCCAGCAGCTGGGGCAATACTAGCGGGAGTAGAGTCGGGGAGCTGTTTTTT
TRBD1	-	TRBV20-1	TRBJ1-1	CSARATVGTGLNTEAFF	TGCAGTGCTAGAGCTACTGTCGGGACAGGCCTGAACACTGAAGCTTTCTTT
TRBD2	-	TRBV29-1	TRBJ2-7	CSVEAGGSYNEQYF	TGCAGCGTTGAGGCGGGAGGCTCCTACAATGAGCAGTACTTC
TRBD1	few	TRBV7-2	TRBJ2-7	CASSSWTGDYEQYF	TGTGCCAGCAGCTCCTGGACAGGCGACTACGAGCAGTACTTC